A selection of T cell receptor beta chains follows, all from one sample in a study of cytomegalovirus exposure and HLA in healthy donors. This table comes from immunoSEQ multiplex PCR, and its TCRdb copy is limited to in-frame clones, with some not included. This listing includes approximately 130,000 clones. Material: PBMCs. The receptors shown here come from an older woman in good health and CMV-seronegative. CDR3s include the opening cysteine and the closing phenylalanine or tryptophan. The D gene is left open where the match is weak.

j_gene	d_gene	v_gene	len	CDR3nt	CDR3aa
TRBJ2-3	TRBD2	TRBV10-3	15	TGTGCCATCAGCGCGACTAGCGGGAATTTGGATACGCAGTATTTT	CAISATSGNLDTQYF
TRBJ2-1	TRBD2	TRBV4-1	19	TGCGCCAGCAGCCAAGATGCGGCTAGCGGGAGTATCTCCTACAATGAGCAGTTCTTC	CASSQDAASGSISYNEQFF
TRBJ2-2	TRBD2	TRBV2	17	TGTGCCAGCAAAGATGGAAAGCGGGAGGGCCGGGCCGGGGAGCTGTTTTTT	CASKDGKREGRAGELFF
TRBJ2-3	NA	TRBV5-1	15	TGCGCCAGCAGCTTGCTAGGTGTTCTCACAGATACGCAGTATTTT	CASSLLGVLTDTQYF
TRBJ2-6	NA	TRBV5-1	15	TGCGCCAGCCCCCCGGACAACTCTGGGGCCAACGTCCTGACTTTC	CASPPDNSGANVLTF
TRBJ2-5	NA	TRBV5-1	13	TGCGCCAGCAGCCTGCGACAGCAAGAGACCCAGTACTTC	CASSLRQQETQYF
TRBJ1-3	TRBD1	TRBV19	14	TGTGCCAGTAGTATCGGGACAGCTGGAAACACCATATATTTT	CASSIGTAGNTIYF
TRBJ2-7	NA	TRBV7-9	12	TGTGCCAGCAGCTTAGGTGGAGACGAGCAGTACTTC	CASSLGGDEQYF
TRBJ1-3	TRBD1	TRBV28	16	TGTGCCAGCAGGCCGACCGGGACAGGGTATGGAAACACCATATATTTT	CASRPTGTGYGNTIYF
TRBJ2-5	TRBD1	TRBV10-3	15	TGTGCCATCAGTGAGACAGGGGGCAAACTGGAGACCCAGTACTTC	CAISETGGKLETQYF
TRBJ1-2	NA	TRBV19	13	TGTGCCAGTAGTATGGAGATAAACTATGGCTACACCTTC	CASSMEINYGYTF
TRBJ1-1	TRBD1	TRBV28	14	TGTGCCAGCAGTCCGGGACAGCTCACAACTGAAGCTTTCTTT	CASSPGQLTTEAFF
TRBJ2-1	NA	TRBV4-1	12	TGCGCCAGCAGCCAAGGGCCCAATGAGCAGTTCTTC	CASSQGPNEQFF
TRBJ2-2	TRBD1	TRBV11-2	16	TGTGCCAGCAGCTTATTTACAGGGGGCTGGGCCGGGGAGCTGTTTTTT	CASSLFTGGWAGELFF
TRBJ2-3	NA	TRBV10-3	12	TGTGCCATCAGTGAGTTAACAGATACGCAGTATTTT	CAISELTDTQYF
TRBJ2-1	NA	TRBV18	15	TGTGCCAGCTCACCAGGGGCCCTCGGATACAATGAGCAGTTCTTC	CASSPGALGYNEQFF
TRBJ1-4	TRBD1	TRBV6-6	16	TGTGCCAGCAGTGGGGGACAGGGGTCAACTAATGAAAAACTGTTTTTT	CASSGGQGSTNEKLFF
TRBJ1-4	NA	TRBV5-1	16	TGCGCCAGCAGCTTGGTTGGAGGGCGGGCGAATGAAAAACTGTTTTTT	CASSLVGGRANEKLFF
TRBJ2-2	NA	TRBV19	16	TGTGCCAGTAGTCCCCGCTCCCAGGGTAGCACCGGGGAGCTGTTTTTT	CASSPRSQGSTGELFF
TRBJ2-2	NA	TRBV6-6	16	TGTGCCAGCAAACCAGGGGGGTGGGGTGACACCGGGGAGCTGTTTTTT	CASKPGGWGDTGELFF
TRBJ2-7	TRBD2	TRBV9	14	TGTGCCAGCAGCGTGGGGGTAGCGGGAGGGGGGCAGTACTTC	CASSVGVAGGGQYF
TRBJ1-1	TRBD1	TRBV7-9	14	TGTGCCAGCAGCTATACAGGGGTGAACACTGAAGCTTTCTTT	CASSYTGVNTEAFF
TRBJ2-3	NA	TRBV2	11	TGTGCCAGCAGTGCGTCAGATACGCAGTATTTT	CASSASDTQYF
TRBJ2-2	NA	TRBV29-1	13	TGCAGCGTTGGATGGCAGGACACCGGGGAGCTGTTTTTT	CSVGWQDTGELFF
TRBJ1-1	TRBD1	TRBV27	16	TGTGCCAGCAGTTTATGGGGACAGACAGAGGACACTGAAGCTTTCTTT	CASSLWGQTEDTEAFF
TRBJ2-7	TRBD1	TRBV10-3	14	TGTGCCATCAGTCCGGGACAGGCGATCTACGAGCAGTACTTC	CAISPGQAIYEQYF
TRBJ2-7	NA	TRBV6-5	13	TGTGCCAGCAGTTACTCCAGGGGATACGAGCAGTACTTC	CASSYSRGYEQYF
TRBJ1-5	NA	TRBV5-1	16	TGCGCCAGCAGCCCGGGGGCGGGGGCAGATGGGGAGCCCCAGCATTTT	CASSPGAGADGEPQHF
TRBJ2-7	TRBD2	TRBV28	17	TGTGCCAGCACACGCGGGGCGGGAGGGCCCATTCTCTACGAGCAGTACTTC	CASTRGAGGPILYEQYF
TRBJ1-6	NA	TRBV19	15	TGTGCCAGTAGGGGAGCGAGCTCCTATAATTCACCCCTCCACTTT	CASRGASSYNSPLHF
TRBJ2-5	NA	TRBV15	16	TGTGCCACCAGCAGAGATAACAGGGGAGGTTTTGAGACCCAGTACTTC	CATSRDNRGGFETQYF
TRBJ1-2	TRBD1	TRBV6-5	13	TGTGCCAGCAGATTGGACAGGGCCTATGGCTACACCTTC	CASRLDRAYGYTF
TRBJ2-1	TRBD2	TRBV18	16	TGTGCCAGCTCACCTAAACTAGCGGGGGGGCGGAATGAGCAGTTCTTC	CASSPKLAGGRNEQFF
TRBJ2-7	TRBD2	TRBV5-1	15	TGCGCCAGCAGCCTTGGACCTGCCTCGGGGGGGGAGCAGTACTTC	CASSLGPASGGEQYF
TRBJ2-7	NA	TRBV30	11	TGTGCCTGGAGTTTCGGCTACGAGCAGTACTTC	CAWSFGYEQYF
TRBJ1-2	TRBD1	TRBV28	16	TGTGCCAGCAGCCTTAATCCGGGACAGGGGGCATATGGCTACACCTTC	CASSLNPGQGAYGYTF
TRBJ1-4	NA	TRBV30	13	TGTGCCTGGGGGCAGGTCTTTAATGAAAAACTGTTTTTT	CAWGQVFNEKLFF
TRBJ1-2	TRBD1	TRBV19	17	TGTGCCAGTAGTATTTCCCGCGACAGGGGAATCCGTGGTGGCTACACCTTC	CASSISRDRGIRGGYTF
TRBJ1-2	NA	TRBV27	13	TGTGCCAGCAGTCCCCGGCCCGCGGAGGGCTACACCTTC	CASSPRPAEGYTF
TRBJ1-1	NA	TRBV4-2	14	TGTGCCAGCAGCCAAGGATGGCGGTCTTCTGAAGCTTTCTTT	CASSQGWRSSEAFF
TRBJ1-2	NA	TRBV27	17	TGTGCCAGCAGTTCCGCCTTACGGGGGGCAAACAACTATGGCTACACCTTC	CASSSALRGANNYGYTF
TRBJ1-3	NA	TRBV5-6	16	TGTGCCAGCAGTGAACCCACAACCTCCTTTGGAAACACCATATATTTT	CASSEPTTSFGNTIYF
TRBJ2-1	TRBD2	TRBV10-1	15	TGCGCCAGCAGTGACTCCGGATTGACGGGAGGGTTTCAGTTCTTC	CASSDSGLTGGFQFF
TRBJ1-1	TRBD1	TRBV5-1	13	TGCGCCAGCAGCCTCGACAGGGTAGCTGAAGCTTTCTTT	CASSLDRVAEAFF
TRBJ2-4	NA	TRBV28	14	TGTGCCAGCACCGAGGGAACAGCGAAAAACATTCAGTACTTC	CASTEGTAKNIQYF
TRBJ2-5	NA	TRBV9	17	TGTGCCAGCAGCGTATCCGGGAGTGTGAGCAGCGGGGAGACCCAGTACTTC	CASSVSGSVSSGETQYF
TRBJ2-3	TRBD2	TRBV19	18	TGTGCCAGTTCGAAAAGGGTAGCGGGAGGGATTGGGACAGATACGCAGTATTTT	CASSKRVAGGIGTDTQYF
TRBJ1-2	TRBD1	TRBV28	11	TGTGCCAGCGGACAGGGTCGTGGCTACACCTTC	CASGQGRGYTF
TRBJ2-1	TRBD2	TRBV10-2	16	TGCGCCAGCAGTGAATACGGGACTAGCGGGAGGAATGAGCAGTTCTTC	CASSEYGTSGRNEQFF